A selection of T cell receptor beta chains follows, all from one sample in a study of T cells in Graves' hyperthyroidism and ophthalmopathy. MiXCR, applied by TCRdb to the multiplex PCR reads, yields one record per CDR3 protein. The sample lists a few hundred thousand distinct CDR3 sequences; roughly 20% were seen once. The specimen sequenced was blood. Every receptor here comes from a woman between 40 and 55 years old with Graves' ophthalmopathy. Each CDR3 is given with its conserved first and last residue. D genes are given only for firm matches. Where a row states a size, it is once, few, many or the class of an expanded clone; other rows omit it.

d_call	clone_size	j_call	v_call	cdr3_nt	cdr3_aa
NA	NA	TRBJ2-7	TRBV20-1	TGCAGTGCTAGGCTCCTAGAATACGAGCAGTACTTC	CSARLLEYEQYF
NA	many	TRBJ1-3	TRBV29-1	TGCAGCGTTGAATCCACAAACTCTGGAAACACCATATATTTT	CSVESTNSGNTIYF
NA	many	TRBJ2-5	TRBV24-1	TGTGCCACCAGTGATAGGGGCGGCCAGGGGCTGCGAGAGACCCAGTACTTC	CATSDRGGQGLRETQYF
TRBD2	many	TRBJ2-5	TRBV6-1	TGTGCCAGCACCGGACTAGCAGGAGAGACCCAGTACTTC	CASTGLAGETQYF
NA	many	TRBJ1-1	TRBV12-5	TGTGCTAGTGGTACAGGGTCTCCCACTGAAGCTTTCTTT	CASGTGSPTEAFF
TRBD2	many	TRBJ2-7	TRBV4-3	TGCGCCAGCAGCCAAGATCTCGCGGGAGGGTCCTACGAGCAGTACTTC	CASSQDLAGGSYEQYF
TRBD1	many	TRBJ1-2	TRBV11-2	TGTGCCAGCAGCTTATATCCCCCGGGACAGTTTAACTATGGCTACACCTTC	CASSLYPPGQFNYGYTF
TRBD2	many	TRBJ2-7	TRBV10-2	TGCGCCAGCAGTGACGGTAGCGGGAGGCGGTACGAGCAGTACTTC	CASSDGSGRRYEQYF
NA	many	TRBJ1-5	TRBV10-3	TGTGCCATCAGTGAATCGGTTGGGAATAGCAATCAGCCCCAGCATTTT	CAISESVGNSNQPQHF
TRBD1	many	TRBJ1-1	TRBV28	TGTGCCAGCAGTCCCCGGACAGGGAAGGGCACTGAAGCTTTCTTT	CASSPRTGKGTEAFF
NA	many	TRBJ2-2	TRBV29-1	TGCAGCGTGGGACACCCCGGCACCGGGGAGCTGTTTTTT	CSVGHPGTGELFF
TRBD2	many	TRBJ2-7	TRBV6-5	TGTGCCAGCAGTTACGGAGCGGGAGGAATGTACGAGCAGTACTTC	CASSYGAGGMYEQYF
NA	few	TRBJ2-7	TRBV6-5	TGTGCCAGCAGTTACTCGCAGGGTCCCTACGAGCAGTACTTC	CASSYSQGPYEQYF
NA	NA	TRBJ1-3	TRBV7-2	TGTGCCAGCAGCCGCACAGGGCCTCCTGGAAACACCATATATTTT	CASSRTGPPGNTIYF
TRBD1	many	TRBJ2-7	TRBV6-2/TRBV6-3	TGTGCCAGCAGTTACGTCCCAATGACAGGGGCGCCCTCCTACGAGCAGTACTTC	CASSYVPMTGAPSYEQYF
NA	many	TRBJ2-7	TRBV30	TGTGCCTGGAGTGTAGGTGACAGCTACGAGCAGTACTTC	CAWSVGDSYEQYF
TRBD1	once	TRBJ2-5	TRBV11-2	TGTGCCAGCAGCTTAACGCCGGGACAGAAGAGAACCCAGTACTTC	CASSLTPGQKRTQYF
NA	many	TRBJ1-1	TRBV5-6	TGTGCCAGCAGCTTGGTAGGGGGTATGAACACTGAAGCTTTCTTT	CASSLVGGMNTEAFF
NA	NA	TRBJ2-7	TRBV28	TGTGCCAGCAGTTACTCCATTGTCGAGCAGTACTTC	CASSYSIVEQYF
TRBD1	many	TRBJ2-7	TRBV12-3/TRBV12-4	TGTGCCAGCAGTTGGACAGGGGGCAACGAGCAGTACTTC	CASSWTGGNEQYF
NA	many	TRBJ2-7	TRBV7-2	TGTGCCAGCAGCTCCTATAACAGGGATGCCTACGAGCAGTACTTC	CASSSYNRDAYEQYF
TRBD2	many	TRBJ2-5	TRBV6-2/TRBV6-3	TGTGCCAGCAGAGACCCGGGACTAGCGGGAGTGGAGACCCAGTACTTC	CASRDPGLAGVETQYF
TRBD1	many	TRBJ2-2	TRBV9	TGTGCCAGCACCCCGGGACAGGGGTACACCGGGGAGCTGTTTTTT	CASTPGQGYTGELFF
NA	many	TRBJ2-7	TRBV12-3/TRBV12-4	TGTGCCAGCAGTGTCAACAGGGTGACCTACGAGCAGTACTTC	CASSVNRVTYEQYF
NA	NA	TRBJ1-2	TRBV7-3	TGTGCCAGCAGCTTAAATCCCGGGAGCAACTATGGCTACACCTTC	CASSLNPGSNYGYTF
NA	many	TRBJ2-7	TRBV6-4	TGTGCCAGCAGTGATCGAGACTTCAGACGAATTACCTCCTACGAGCAGTACTTC	CASSDRDFRRITSYEQYF